This T cell receptor (beta chain) was profiled in a study of CD8 T cells in Susac syndrome. Study in general: Among sequenced Susac syndrome patients, five or six had active disease and about eight were in remission.

Between the trimmed V and J ends, which lost 4 bases and 3 bases, there was a span of 6 bases. Germline CDR1 and CDR2: SGHNT and YYREEE (reference sequence). The CDR3 length is 12 residues. An amount of RNA that ranged from about 0.45 to 1 ug was reverse transcribed with random hexamers. TCRdb re-called the immunoSEQ multiplex PCR reads through MiXCR, storing one row per CDR3 protein. The sample shows under 90,000 distinct CDR3 sequences, about 93% of them seen only once. The material sequenced was CD4+ T cells from PBMCs. V and J are TRBV5-4 and TRBJ2-3; no clear D gene. The receptor was derived from a human donor with Susac syndrome. The CDR3 DNA reads as TGTGCCAGCAGCCTCGAGACAGATACGCAGTATTTT. Amino acid sequence: CASSLETDTQYF.